This T cell receptor beta chain was sequenced in a study of cytotoxic CD8 clonotypes in ibrutinib-treated CLL. Turning to the study itself: In all, approximately ten patients were relapsed/refractory, under 16 were treatment-naive and some 17 were IGHV unmutated. Study observations and caveats: Sustained-remission and progressing patients' sampling times differed. On treatment, the uncommon public clonotypes contracted or remained stable. Clonality correlated strongly with circulating CD8+ T cells and exceeded age-matched healthy donors at baseline.

CDR3 length: 15 amino acids. The germline V gene encodes CDR1 MDHEN and CDR2 SYDVKM. The ends were cut back, 8 bases at V and 3 bases at J, with 20 bases in the middle. Generated by immunoSEQ multiplex PCR, the TCRdb table keeps only in-frame clones and is missing some. The sample consists of 52,000 or so clones, around four fifths of them appearing once. With respect to this clone: Its target is not known.

The sequence was obtained from a human donor with chronic lymphocytic leukemia. The source was PBMCs, collected after 24 months of ibrutinib treatment. The chain has TRBV28 and TRBJ2-7, with D perhaps matching TRBD1 or TRBD2 (5 bases each). The chain's CDR3 is CASGGVAGLGYEQYF. The CDR3 coding sequence is TGTGCCAGCGGAGGTGTTGCAGGGCTGGGCTACGAGCAGTACTTC. Full variable domain (outside the CDR3, taken from reference TRBV28 and TRBJ2-7): DVKVTQSSRYLVKRTGEKVFLECVQDMDHENMFWYRQDPGLGLRLIYFSYDVKMKEKGDIPEGYSVSREKKERFSLILESASTNQTSMYLCASGGVAGLGYEQYFGPGTRLTVT.